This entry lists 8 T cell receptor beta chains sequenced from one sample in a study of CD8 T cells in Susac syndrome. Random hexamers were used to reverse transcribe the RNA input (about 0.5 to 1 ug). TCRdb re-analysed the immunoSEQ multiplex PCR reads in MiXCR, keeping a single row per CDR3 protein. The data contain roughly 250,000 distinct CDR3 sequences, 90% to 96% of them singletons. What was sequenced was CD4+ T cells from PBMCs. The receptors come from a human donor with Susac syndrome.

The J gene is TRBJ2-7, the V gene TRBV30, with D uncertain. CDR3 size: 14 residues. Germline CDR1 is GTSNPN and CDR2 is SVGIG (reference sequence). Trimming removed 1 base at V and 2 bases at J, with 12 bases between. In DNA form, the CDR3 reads TGTGCCTGGAGTGATCCCCACCGGACCTACGAGCAGTACTTC. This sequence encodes CAWSDPHRTYEQYF.

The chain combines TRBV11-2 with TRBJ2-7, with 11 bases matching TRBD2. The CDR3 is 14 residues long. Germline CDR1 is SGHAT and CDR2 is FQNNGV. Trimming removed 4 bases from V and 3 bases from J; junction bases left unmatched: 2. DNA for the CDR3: TGTGCCAGCAGCTCTCTAGCGGGAGGCTACGAGCAGTACTTC. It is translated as CASSSLAGGYEQYF.

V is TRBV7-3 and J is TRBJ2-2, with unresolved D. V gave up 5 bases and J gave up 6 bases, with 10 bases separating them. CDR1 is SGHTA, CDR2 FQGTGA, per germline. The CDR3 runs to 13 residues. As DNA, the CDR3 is TGTGCCAGCAGCCCTGCTAGTCCCGGGGAGCTGTTTTTT. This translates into CASSPASPGELFF.

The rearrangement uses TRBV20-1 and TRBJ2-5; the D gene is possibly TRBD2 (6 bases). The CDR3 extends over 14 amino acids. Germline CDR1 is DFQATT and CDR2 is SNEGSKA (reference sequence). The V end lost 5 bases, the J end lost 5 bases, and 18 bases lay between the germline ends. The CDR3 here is CSAGGGGAWETQYF. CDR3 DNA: TGCAGTGCTGGAGGTGGAGGGGCGTGGGAGACCCAGTACTTC.

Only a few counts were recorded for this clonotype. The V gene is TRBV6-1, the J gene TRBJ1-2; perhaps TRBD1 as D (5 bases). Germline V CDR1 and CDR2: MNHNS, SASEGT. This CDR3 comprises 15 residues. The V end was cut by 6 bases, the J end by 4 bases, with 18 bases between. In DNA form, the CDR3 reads TGTGCCAGCAGACAGCCCGGTGGGGCCGGCTATGGCTACACCTTC. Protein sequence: CASRQPGGAGYGYTF.

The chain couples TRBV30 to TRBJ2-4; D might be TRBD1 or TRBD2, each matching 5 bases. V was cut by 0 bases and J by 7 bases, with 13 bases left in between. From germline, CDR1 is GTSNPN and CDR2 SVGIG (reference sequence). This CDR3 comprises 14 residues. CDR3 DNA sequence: TGTGCCTGGAGTGTACGATCGGGGACCAACATTCAGTACTTC. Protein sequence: CAWSVRSGTNIQYF.

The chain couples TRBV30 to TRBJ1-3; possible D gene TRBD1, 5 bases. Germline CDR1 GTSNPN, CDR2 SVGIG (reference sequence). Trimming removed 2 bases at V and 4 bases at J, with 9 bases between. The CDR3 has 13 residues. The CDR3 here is CAWSPRQGNTIYF. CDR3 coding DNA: TGTGCCTGGAGTCCAAGACAGGGAAACACCATATATTTT.

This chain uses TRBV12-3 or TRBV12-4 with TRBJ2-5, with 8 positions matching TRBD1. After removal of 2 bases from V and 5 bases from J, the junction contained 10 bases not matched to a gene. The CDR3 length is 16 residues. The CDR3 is CASSLSLTGVRETQYF. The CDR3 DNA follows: TGTGCCAGCAGTTTATCCTTGACAGGGGTCAGGGAGACCCAGTACTTC.